The 26 T cell receptor beta chains presented below share a single source sample, sequenced in a study of beta chain features in type 1 diabetes (dated by TCRdb to the late 2010s). The library was made by the immunoSEQ multiplex PCR assay. All of the isolated RNA was reverse transcribed with the High Capacity cDNA Reverse Transcription Kit, so expressed TCRB transcripts were sequenced. TCRdb mirrors the immuneACCESS table, restricted to in-frame sequences. Some clones are absent from its copies; in checked studies, under half trace to an unresolved V gene, and the reason for the others is unknown. Across this sample there are 200,000 to 250,000 clones, with 25% to 30% seen only once. Under 4.5% of the sample rests with the top ten. Input material: central memory CD4+ T cells from blood. The receptors were sampled from a man aged 30-40 years in good health.

This clone has just a few counts. The genes are TRBV6-6 and TRBJ2-3, with D maybe TRBD1 (5 bases). Germline V gene sequence: CDR1 MNHNY, CDR2 SVGAGI (reference sequence). This CDR3 spans 14 amino acids. Trimming cost V 5 bases and J 4 bases, with 13 bases left between them. As DNA, the CDR3 is TGTGCCAGCAGTAACCGACAGTATGCAGATACGCAGTATTTT. It specifies CASSNRQYADTQYF.

This clone was found a few times. This sequence joins TRBV5-1 and TRBJ1-1; tentatively, D is TRBD1 (5 bases). Germline loops: CDR1 SGHRS, CDR2 YFSETQ. Trimming took off 2 bases at V and 3 bases at J, with 8 bases between the two ends. CDR3 length: 13 amino acids. The CDR3 reads CASSFGADTEAFF. The CDR3 DNA reads TGCGCCAGCAGCTTCGGGGCAGACACTGAAGCTTTCTTT. The complete variable domain, with remaining parts taken from reference TRBV5-1 and TRBJ1-1, reads KAGVTQTPRYLIKTRGQQVTLSCSPISGHRSVSWYQQTPGQGLQFLFEYFSETQRNKGNFPGRFSGRQFSNSRSEMNVSTLELGDSALYLCASSFGADTEAFFGQGTRLTVV.

This clone appeared a single time. This chain connects TRBV7-6 to TRBJ2-3; 7 bases are a match to TRBD2. Trimming at V came to 3 bases and at J to 5 bases, leaving 11 bases not matched to a gene. The germline V gene has CDR1 SGHVS and CDR2 FNYEAQ. The CDR3 covers 16 residues. CDR3 amino acids: CASSLGRSGAIDTQYF. The CDR3, as DNA: TGTGCCAGCAGCTTGGGTCGGAGCGGGGCAATAGATACGCAGTATTTT.

The rearrangement links TRBV6-6 to TRBJ2-2; no clear D. Germline CDR1 reads MNHNY; CDR2 reads SVGAGI (reference sequence). V was pared by 0 bases and J by 3 bases, with 5 bases between. The CDR3 is made up of 14 amino acids. This CDR3 reads CASSYSADTGELFF. The CDR3 DNA is TGTGCCAGCAGTTACTCCGCAGACACCGGGGAGCTGTTTTTT.

This rearrangement joins TRBV30 to TRBJ2-7; tentatively, D is TRBD2 (5 bases). CDR3 size: 13 residues. CDR1 and CDR2 (germline): GTSNPN, SVGIG (reference sequence). Trimming stripped 3 bases from V and 5 bases from J, with 14 bases between. Here the CDR3 reads CAWSGRVPDEQYF. Here the CDR3 DNA reads TGTGCCTGGAGCGGGCGGGTGCCCGACGAGCAGTACTTC.

The chain uses TRBV29-1 and TRBJ2-7; TRBD1 agrees at 7 bases. The junction had 11 bases not matched to a gene; V was cut back by 7 bases and J by 5 bases. CDR3 size: 13 residues. Germline CDR1 SQVTM, CDR2 ANQGSEA. The CDR3 is CSDQGEGADEQYF. CDR3 bases: TGCAGCGATCAGGGAGAGGGGGCGGACGAGCAGTACTTC.

Points on this clone: The same CDR3 also results from other DNA sequences found in this sample. V is TRBV30 and J is TRBJ2-4; no firm D call. This CDR3 spans 14 amino acids. The germline V gene has CDR1 GTSNPN and CDR2 SVGIG (reference sequence). The ends were cut back, 0 bases at V and 1 base at J, with 7 bases in the middle. This chain's CDR3 is CAWSVTAAKNIQYF. The DNA for the CDR3 is TGTGCCTGGAGTGTCACGGCGGCCAAAAACATTCAGTACTTC.

V usage is TRBV29-1 and J usage is TRBJ2-3, with 7 bases lining up with TRBD2. The CDR3 contains 15 residues. J was trimmed by 6 bases and V by 0 bases; bases with no gene match: 9. CDR1 is SQVTM and CDR2 is ANQGSEA in the germline V gene. CDR3 protein: CSVEERRGRGDTQYF. CDR3 nucleotides: TGCAGCGTTGAAGAAAGGCGCGGGCGGGGGGATACGCAGTATTTT.

This clone came up many times. This chain joins TRBV5-1 and TRBJ2-5; D remains ambiguous. V lost 5 bases and J 3 bases, leaving 11 bases between the germline ends. This CDR3 contains 13 residues. Germline V gene data show CDR1 as SGHRS and CDR2 as YFSETQ. CDR3 sequence (DNA): TGCGCCAGCAGTGGAAGTCCAAAAGAGACCCAGTACTTC. This codes for CASSGSPKETQYF.

This clone turned up a few times. The rearrangement links TRBV7-2 to TRBJ1-1; 9 nucleotides agree with TRBD1. Germline CDR1 reads SGHTA; CDR2 reads FQGNSA. V lost 5 bases to trimming and J lost 5 bases; unmatched junction nucleotides: 6. The CDR3 loop spans 14 amino acids. The CDR3 nucleotides read TGTGCCAGCAGCCTCGGACAGGGGAAGACTGAAGCTTTCTTT. It encodes CASSLGQGKTEAFF.

This clone was seen a few times. A much more abundant neighbour one base away suggests this may be a read error. V is TRBV7-9 and J is TRBJ1-3; tentatively, D is TRBD1 (5 bases). The CDR3 is made up of 16 amino acids. V lost 8 bases to trimming and J lost 1 base, with 18 bases between them. Germline V gene sequence: CDR1 SEHNR, CDR2 FQNEAQ (reference sequence). CDR3 sequence (DNA): TGTGCCAGCTCGAGTGACAGCGAACGATCTGGAAACACCATATATTTT. It codes for CASSSDSERSGNTIYF.

Ten or more counts support this clone. The rearrangement links TRBV2 to TRBJ1-3; 7 bases agree with TRBD1. The CDR3 has 13 residues. V shed 4 bases and J 4 bases; nucleotides not matched to a gene: 1. CDR1 is SNHLY, CDR2 FYNNEI, per germline. CDR3 nucleotides: TGTGCCAGCAGTGGACAGGGCGGAAACACCATATATTTT. It is translated as CASSGQGGNTIYF.

This clone occurred many times. At the DNA level, this CDR3 is encoded by other sequences in the same sample as well. CDR3 amino acids: CSVRSGVNTQYF. The DNA for the CDR3 is TGCAGCGTTCGGAGCGGGGTGAATACGCAGTATTTT. The chain joins TRBV29-1 to TRBJ2-3; 7 nucleotides match TRBD2. The CDR3 covers 12 residues. Germline loops: CDR1 SQVTM, CDR2 ANQGSEA. V trimming: 5 bases; J trimming: 7 bases; junction bases outside the gene matches: 6.

The chain is built from TRBV18 and TRBJ2-7; D uncertain. The CDR3 spans 15 residues. CDR1 is KGHSH, CDR2 LQKENI, per germline. V dropped 3 bases and J dropped 2 bases, with 14 bases sitting between them. This CDR3 is CASSPEQYATYEQYF. In DNA form, the CDR3 reads TGTGCCAGCTCACCGGAACAGTACGCTACCTACGAGCAGTACTTC.

The rearrangement joins TRBV5-1 to TRBJ2-1; D is possibly TRBD2 (5 bases). V shed 1 base and J shed 10 bases, with 15 bases lying between them. CDR1 is SGHRS, CDR2 YFSETQ, per germline. The CDR3 is made up of 14 amino acids. The CDR3 spells CASSLRQDGGEQFF. The CDR3 nucleotides read TGCGCCAGCAGCTTGCGGCAGGACGGAGGAGAGCAGTTCTTC. Looking up the rest from reference TRBV5-1 and TRBJ2-1 gives the full variable domain: KAGVTQTPRYLIKTRGQQVTLSCSPISGHRSVSWYQQTPGQGLQFLFEYFSETQRNKGNFPGRFSGRQFSNSRSEMNVSTLELGDSALYLCASSLRQDGGEQFFGPGTRLTVL.

The chain has TRBV6-6 and TRBJ1-5; D not resolved. Between the trimmed V and J ends, which lost 6 bases and 2 bases, there was a span of 11 bases. CDR3 length: 14 amino acids. Germline CDR1 MNHNY, CDR2 SVGAGI (reference sequence). CDR3 DNA: TGTGCCAGCAGGCCTGTTGGGGGCAATCAGCCCCAGCATTTT. Its translation is CASRPVGGNQPQHF.

The rearrangement joins TRBV7-2 to TRBJ2-7, with 13 bases identical to TRBD2. Trimming cost V 4 bases and J 4 bases; bases outside gene matches: 7. Germline CDR1 is SGHTA and CDR2 is FQGNSA. This CDR3 region has 16 residues. The CDR3 DNA reads as TGTGCCAGCAGCTCCCAGACTAGCGGGAGGATATACGAGCAGTACTTC. As protein: CASSSQTSGRIYEQYF.

V gene TRBV7-9 combines with J gene TRBJ2-3; either TRBD1 or TRBD2 may supply D (5 bases each). Germline V CDR1 and CDR2: SEHNR, FQNEAQ (reference sequence). V lost 5 bases to trimming and J lost 0 bases, with 9 bases between them. CDR3 length: 14 residues. The CDR3 DNA sequence: TGTGCCAGCAGCCCCGGGACGAGCACAGATACGCAGTATTTT. Its translation: CASSPGTSTDTQYF.

The chain combines TRBV5-4 with TRBJ2-3; tentative D call: TRBD2 (7 bases). Per germline, CDR1 SGHNT and CDR2 YYREEE (reference sequence). CDR3 length equals 15 residues. V lost 5 bases, J lost 5 bases, and 18 bases lay in between. The CDR3 protein is CASRGAGVEKDTQYF. In DNA, the CDR3 is TGTGCCAGCAGGGGGGCGGGGGTAGAAAAAGATACGCAGTATTTT. The full variable domain, with the rest looked up from reference TRBV5-4 and TRBJ2-3, is ETGVTQSPTHLIKTRGQQVTLRCSSQSGHNTVSWYQQALGQGPQFIFQYYREEENGRGNFPPRFSGLQFPNYSSELNVNALELDDSALYLCASRGAGVEKDTQYFGPGTRLTVL.

The chain couples TRBV9 to TRBJ1-1; D may be TRBD1 (5 bases). Trimming stripped 3 bases from V and 0 bases from J, with 21 bases between. Per germline, CDR1 SGDLS and CDR2 YYNGEE. The CDR3 is made up of 18 amino acids. CDR3 DNA sequence: TGTGCCAGCAGCGGAGCCAAAAGTATCGACAGAGTGAACACTGAAGCTTTCTTT. Its translation is CASSGAKSIDRVNTEAFF. Full variable domain (outside the CDR3, taken from reference TRBV9 and TRBJ1-1): DSGVTQTPKHLITATGQRVTLRCSPRSGDLSVYWYQQSLDQGLQFLIQYYNGEERAKGNILERFSAQQFPDLHSELNLSSLELGDSALYFCASSGAKSIDRVNTEAFFGQGTRLTVV.

The sample holds a few counts of this clone. V gene TRBV19 combines with J gene TRBJ1-2; a possible D gene is TRBD1 (5 bases). Germline V lookup: CDR1 LNHDA, CDR2 SQIVND (reference sequence). Trimming took 6 bases from V and 3 from J, leaving 8 bases between them. The CDR3 contains 12 residues. CDR3 in amino acids: CASSQGDYGYTF. The CDR3 bases are TGTGCCAGTAGCCAGGGCGACTATGGCTACACCTTC.

This sequence joins TRBV5-1 and TRBJ2-1, with 8 nucleotides matching TRBD1. Germline assignment: CDR1 SGHRS and CDR2 YFSETQ. V lost 4 bases and J lost 7; bases outside the gene matches: 7. This CDR3 is 14 amino acids long. The CDR3 sequence is CASSKGQGNNEQFF. The CDR3 nucleotides read TGCGCCAGCAGCAAAGGACAGGGCAATAATGAGCAGTTCTTC.

This clone appeared many times. The chain recombines TRBV21-1 with TRBJ2-7; TRBD1, as called in the table, went unchecked against the DNA. TRBV21-1 is annotated as a pseudogene. This CDR3 comprises 15 residues. CDR3 residues: CASNEDRQGPYEQYF. CDR3 DNA sequence: TGTGCCAGCAACGAAGACCGACAGGGACCCTACGAGCAGTACTTC.

This clone showed up just a few times. This chain links TRBV29-1 with TRBJ2-6, with TRBD2 as a possible D gene (5 bases). Germline CDR1 and CDR2: SQVTM and ANQGSEA. The CDR3 consists of 14 residues. The V gene lost 3 bases and the J gene lost 2 bases, with 8 bases spanning the gap. Written as DNA, the CDR3 is TGCAGCGTTGATCTCGGGGCTGGGGCCAACGTCCTGACTTTC. As protein: CSVDLGAGANVLTF.

The chain carries TRBV2 and TRBJ1-2, with 7 bases matching TRBD1. The germline gives CDR1 SNHLY, CDR2 FYNNEI. Trimming took 7 bases from V and 12 from J; bases not matched to a gene: 11. CDR3 length: 12 residues. The CDR3 sequence is CASTLKTGRNTF. The CDR3 nucleotides are TGTGCCAGCACCCTGAAGACAGGGAGGAACACCTTC.

The chain employs TRBV9 and TRBJ2-7; 10 nucleotides line up with TRBD1. V shed 4 bases and J 2 bases; nucleotides not matched to a gene: 6. This CDR3 has 15 amino acids. CDR1 and CDR2 from the germline V gene are SGDLS and YYNGEE. For the CDR3, the DNA is TGTGCCAGCAGCTCACGGACAGGGGGGACCTACGAGCAGTACTTC. This encodes CASSSRTGGTYEQYF.